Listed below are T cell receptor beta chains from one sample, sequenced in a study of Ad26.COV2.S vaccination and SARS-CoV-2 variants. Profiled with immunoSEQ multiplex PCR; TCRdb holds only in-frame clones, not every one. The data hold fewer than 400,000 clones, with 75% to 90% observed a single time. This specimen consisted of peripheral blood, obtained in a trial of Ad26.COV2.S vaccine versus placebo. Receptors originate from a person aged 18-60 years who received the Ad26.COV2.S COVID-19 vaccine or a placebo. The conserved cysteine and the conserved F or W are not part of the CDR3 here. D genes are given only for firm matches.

CDR3: APYRQGAEEQY
J: TRBJ2-7
D: TRBD1
V: TRBV6-4

CDR3: ASSWGLAGTNTGELF
J: TRBJ2-2
D: TRBD2
V: TRBV5-6

CDR3: ASSWTSGMPDTQY
J: TRBJ2-3
D: TRBD2
V: TRBV27

CDR3: ASSLKMTSGRPTYNEQF
J: TRBJ2-1
D: TRBD2
V: TRBV27

CDR3: ASKQGVRETQY
J: TRBJ2-5
D: TRBD1
V: TRBV28

CDR3: ASSAHLANTGELF
J: TRBJ2-2
D: -
V: TRBV11-3

CDR3: ASSQLVSTGEQY
J: TRBJ2-7
D: -
V: TRBV3-1/TRBV3-2

CDR3: ASSVDPARDYYNEQF
J: TRBJ2-1
D: TRBD2
V: TRBV9

CDR3: ASSHRDIGDYEQY
J: TRBJ2-7
D: -
V: TRBV6-5

CDR3: ASSQDPAGGPSYNEQF
J: TRBJ2-1
D: TRBD2
V: TRBV3-1/TRBV3-2

CDR3: ASSALGLADTDTQY
J: TRBJ2-3
D: TRBD2
V: TRBV10-2

CDR3: SVANSGQGEGGYT
J: TRBJ1-2
D: TRBD1
V: TRBV29-1

CDR3: ASSTDGNYEQY
J: TRBJ2-7
D: -
V: TRBV19

CDR3: ASRPGTSGRTETQY
J: TRBJ2-5
D: TRBD2
V: TRBV2

CDR3: ASSQSAGNIQY
J: TRBJ2-4
D: TRBD2
V: TRBV23-1

CDR3: ASSRVLAGPYYGYT
J: TRBJ1-2
D: -
V: TRBV27

CDR3: ASSSGTSGRPYEQY
J: TRBJ2-7
D: TRBD2
V: TRBV7-2

CDR3: ASKEGKSPLH
J: TRBJ1-6
D: -
V: TRBV25-1

CDR3: ASTRFASAGSTNSPLH
J: TRBJ1-6
D: -
V: TRBV11-2

CDR3: ATSRGTSGRTDTQY
J: TRBJ2-3
D: TRBD2
V: TRBV15

CDR3: ASSRFGTSGRGNEQF
J: TRBJ2-1
D: TRBD2
V: TRBV4-1

CDR3: ASSADSEAF
J: TRBJ1-1
D: -
V: TRBV5-1

CDR3: ASTGTGTDTQY
J: TRBJ2-3
D: TRBD1
V: TRBV28

CDR3: ASSLEAVNSPLH
J: TRBJ1-6
D: -
V: TRBV5-1

CDR3: ATSRDRSGNLNEQF
J: TRBJ2-1
D: -
V: TRBV15

CDR3: ASSQDGAMGNTEAF
J: TRBJ1-1
D: -
V: TRBV3-1/TRBV3-2

CDR3: ASSASSGSDEQY
J: TRBJ2-7
D: TRBD2
V: TRBV19

CDR3: ASSPGGLAARNEQF
J: TRBJ2-1
D: TRBD2
V: TRBV7-3

CDR3: ASSLLEGAYGELF
J: TRBJ2-2
D: -
V: TRBV5-1

CDR3: AISTGQFTDTQY
J: TRBJ2-3
D: -
V: TRBV10-3

CDR3: ASRKGRGSNQPQH
J: TRBJ1-5
D: -
V: TRBV5-8

CDR3: ASSLVSLRFAEAF
J: TRBJ1-1
D: -
V: TRBV5-8

CDR3: ASSTALTYEQY
J: TRBJ2-7
D: -
V: TRBV19

CDR3: ASIWGADSYNSPLH
J: TRBJ1-6
D: -
V: TRBV28

CDR3: AGGTSAKETQY
J: TRBJ2-5
D: TRBD2
V: TRBV2

CDR3: ASSLGGRSPSYEQY
J: TRBJ2-7
D: -
V: TRBV5-4

CDR3: ASSIGQKNIQY
J: TRBJ2-4
D: -
V: TRBV6-5

CDR3: ASSFQPGHSTDTQY
J: TRBJ2-3
D: -
V: TRBV28

CDR3: ASSPYQGRLRSGANVLT
J: TRBJ2-6
D: -
V: TRBV28

CDR3: ASSPRTSGRASEQF
J: TRBJ2-1
D: TRBD2
V: TRBV16

CDR3: ASSATSGRGQETQY
J: TRBJ2-5
D: TRBD2
V: TRBV7-9

CDR3: ATSSYRADTQY
J: TRBJ2-3
D: -
V: TRBV24-1

CDR3: ASSLDQRGYT
J: TRBJ1-2
D: -
V: TRBV5-6